Below, one T cell receptor (beta chain) is given with its context. The antigen is unknown. The sample comes from a study of T cell repertoires in cytomegalovirus infection. Overall study results and limits: CMV-specific HLA-C-restricted TCR beta clonotypes dominated the ex vivo response.

The trim removed 4 bases at V and 7 bases at J, leaving 10 bases unmatched. Germline lookup yields CDR1 SGHRS and CDR2 YFSETQ. The CDR3 is 16 amino acids. TCRdb called the reads again in MiXCR, with one record for every CDR3 protein. The table shows hundreds of thousands of distinct CDR3 sequences, with 33% occurring only once. The chain is built from TRBV5-1 and TRBJ2-1; 11 nucleotides agree with TRBD2. The source was cultured PBMCs, collected from culture after CMV antigen stimulation. The clonotype originates from a human donor in good health (CMV status not recorded). Some clones in this sample may be carry-over from other donors' samples. This CDR3 reads CASSLSSGGLGNEQFF. The CDR3, as DNA: TGCGCCAGCAGCCTCTCTAGCGGGGGGCTGGGGAATGAGCAGTTCTTC.